This T cell receptor beta chain was sequenced during a study of blood T cell repertoires in COVID-19. Across the whole study: In each case, the material was cDNA or gDNA derived from T cells, B-cell-depleted T cells, or PBMCs.

Authors' processing steps: Nucleated cell number was recorded as an estimate derived from reference gene primer amplification. Produced via immunoSEQ multiplex PCR; TCRdb's table is partial and in-frame only. Clonal size and the V and J genes are those of that table, whereas D and trimming came from the DNA. The profile shows approximately 130,000 clones, about 80% of them singletons. V lost 5 bases, J lost 4 bases, and 6 bases lay in between. Germline V lookup: CDR1 DFQATT, CDR2 SNEGSKA (reference sequence). The CDR3 is 11 amino acids. The clonotype originates from a human donor in a cohort sampled during active COVID-19. The rearrangement links TRBV20-1 to TRBJ2-1; D is ambiguous. The sequencing sample was made of peripheral blood. The CDR3 DNA reads TGCAGTGCTTTCGCGTACAATGAGCAGTTCTTC. It codes for CSAFAYNEQFF.